These 25 T cell receptor beta chains originate from one sample sequenced in a study of blood T cells in healthy people across ages. A second PCR of roughly 7 to 11 cycles used a sample-barcoded 5' primer and a J-beta primer mix. From the 5' RACE reads, TCRdb called clonotypes with MiXCR, one entry per CDR3 protein. Of 700,000 to 900,000 distinct CDR3 sequences in the sample, roughly 25% were seen once. These same data were also listed under a study on T cells of mothers and their children.

The sequenced sample consisted of blood. Receptors were obtained from a boy aged 10-17 years in good health.

CDR3 sequence reads: CASSPNLGGSEAFF. CDR3 nucleotides: TGTGCCAGCAGCCCAAACCTAGGGGGTTCCGAAGCTTTCTTT. The gene calls are TRBV11-2 and TRBJ1-1; tentative D call: TRBD1 (6 bases). The germline gives CDR1 SGHAT, CDR2 FQNNGV. CDR3 size: 14 residues. The ends were cut back, 5 bases at V and 8 bases at J, with 18 bases in the middle.

V and J are TRBV12-3 or TRBV12-4 and TRBJ1-2; TRBD1 is a possible D gene (5 bases). The CDR3 is made up of 14 amino acids. The V end lost 7 bases, the J end lost 6 bases, and 18 bases lay between the germline ends. DNA for the CDR3: TGTGCCAGCACCACAAGAGGGCCGGGGGATGGCTACACCTTC. Translation gives CASTTRGPGDGYTF.

This clonotype was observed at least ten times. V is TRBV12-3 or TRBV12-4 and J is TRBJ2-7; 7 bases are a match to TRBD1. This CDR3 comprises 13 residues. The J segment lost 2 bases and the V segment lost 6 bases, leaving 4 bases of the junction unmatched. CDR3 residues: CASSFQGAYEQYF. The CDR3 region has the DNA TGTGCCAGCAGCTTTCAGGGGGCCTACGAGCAGTACTTC.

The genes are TRBV29-1 and TRBJ2-7; D ambiguous. V was pared by 6 bases and J by 2 bases, with 8 bases between. CDR3 length equals 11 residues. From germline, CDR1 is SQVTM and CDR2 ANQGSEA. The chain's CDR3 is CSVKRTYEQYF. The CDR3 DNA is TGCAGCGTCAAGCGAACCTACGAGCAGTACTTC.

V gene TRBV20-1 combines with J gene TRBJ2-5; no reliable D call. The CDR3 contains 13 residues. The ends were cut back, 5 bases at V and 2 bases at J, with 12 bases in the middle. Germline CDR1 and CDR2: DFQATT and SNEGSKA (reference sequence). The CDR3 nucleotides are TGCAGTGCTCGGGCCGCGCTTCAAGAGACCCAGTACTTC. Translating gives CSARAALQETQYF.

This clonotype came up many times. One junction end does not reproduce the germline sequence, and a read error may be involved. The chain carries TRBV5-1 and TRBJ2-7; 9 positions agree with TRBD1. CDR1 and CDR2 (germline): SGHRS, YFSETQ. The CDR3 is 14 amino acids. In DNA, the CDR3 is TGTGCCAGCAGCCTTGGGACAGGGCCCTACGAGCAGTACTTC. Amino acid sequence: CASSLGTGPYEQYF.

The chain has TRBV5-1 and TRBJ1-2, with D possibly being TRBD1 (5 bases). V lost 4 bases and J lost 0, with 19 bases in between. Germline lookup yields CDR1 SGHRS and CDR2 YFSETQ. This CDR3 has 17 amino acids. The CDR3 coding sequence is TGCGCCAGCAGCACCCCGGGACCCTCACGAGCTAACTATGGCTACACCTTC. Amino acid sequence: CASSTPGPSRANYGYTF.

This clonotype was counted between two and nine times. The chain combines TRBV6-5 with TRBJ2-5; a weak D match, TRBD2 (6 bases). CDR1 is MNHEY and CDR2 is SVGAGI in the germline V gene. V was clipped by 6 bases and J by 2 bases, with 13 bases between them. The CDR3 is 14 residues long. DNA of the CDR3: TGTGCCAGCAGCATCTTCAGCGGGCAAGAGACCCAGTACTTC. As protein: CASSIFSGQETQYF.

As DNA, the CDR3 is TGTGCCAGCAGTTATTCTACAGGGGCCGGTGGAAACACCATATATTTT. Translation gives CASSYSTGAGGNTIYF. The chain uses TRBV6-5 and TRBJ1-3; TRBD1 agrees at 7 bases. The germline V gene encodes CDR1 MNHEY and CDR2 SVGAGI. The CDR3 is 16 residues long. The junction had 8 bases not matched to a gene; V was cut back by 3 bases and J by 3 bases.

This clonotype showed up just a few times. V and J are TRBV3-1 and TRBJ2-1; D unresolved. CDR1 and CDR2 (germline): LGHDT, YNNKEL (reference sequence). V lost 10 bases and J 0 bases, leaving 10 bases between the germline ends. The CDR3 sequence is 13 residues long. CDR3 sequence reads: CATGISSYNEQFF. The DNA of the CDR3 is TGTGCCACTGGGATCAGCTCCTACAATGAGCAGTTCTTC.

The chain joins TRBV5-1 to TRBJ2-5, with TRBD2 matching 10 bases. The DNA end lines up better with TRBJ2-7; the J call may be wrong. This CDR3 has 16 residues. Germline assignment: CDR1 SGHRS and CDR2 YFSETQ. CDR3 residues: CASSLAETSGSYEQYF. Here the CDR3 DNA reads TGCGCCAGCAGCTTGGCCGAGACTAGCGGGTCCTACGAGCAGTACTTC.

V is TRBV6-6 and J is TRBJ2-7; the match to TRBD1 covers 7 bases. The CDR3 spans 13 residues. The germline gives CDR1 MNHNY, CDR2 SVGAGI (reference sequence). Trimming cost V 6 bases and J 6 bases; bases outside gene matches: 8. The CDR3, as DNA: TGTGCCAGCAGCCGACAGGGAATGGGCGAGCAGTACTTC. Its translation is CASSRQGMGEQYF.

This clonotype was seen only a few times. The CDR3 reads CASSRGSGGLQETQYF. As DNA, the CDR3 is TGTGCCAGCAGTAGGGGTAGCGGGGGCCTCCAAGAGACCCAGTACTTC. The chain couples TRBV6-5 to TRBJ2-5; 9 positions agree with TRBD2. With 5 bases clipped from V and 1 base from J, the junction kept 8 bases outside the gene matches. This CDR3 region has 16 residues. The V gene's germline CDR1 is MNHEY and CDR2 SVGAGI.

This clonotype was observed a few times. The CDR3 region has the DNA TGCAGTGTGCGGGGGCCTTACAATGAGCAGTTCTTC. This gives the protein CSVRGPYNEQFF. The chain carries TRBV20-1 and TRBJ2-1, with a weak D call TRBD2 (7 bases). The CDR3 has 12 residues. CDR1 DFQATT and CDR2 SNEGSKA come from the germline V gene (reference sequence). V lost 7 bases and J 4 bases, leaving 11 bases between the germline ends.

This clonotype came up a few times. The gene calls are TRBV29-1 and TRBJ2-5; TRBD2 might be the D (7 bases). The J call may be incorrect, as the DNA end agrees better with TRBJ2-1. Germline values: CDR1 SQVTM, CDR2 ANQGSEA. This CDR3 region has 15 residues. CDR3 amino acids: CTPLFGGHRGYEQFF. DNA of the CDR3: TGCACCCCGTTATTCGGGGGGCACCGGGGATATGAGCAGTTCTTC.

This clonotype was recorded only once. The CDR3 loop is CSVGLQGANYGYTF. The CDR3 coding sequence is TGCAGCGTTGGCCTGCAAGGGGCTAACTATGGCTACACCTTC. The chain links TRBV29-1 to TRBJ1-2; a possible D gene is TRBD1 (5 bases). V shed 4 bases and J shed 0 bases, with 12 bases lying between them. CDR1 and CDR2 from the germline V gene are SQVTM and ANQGSEA. The CDR3 runs 14 residues.

This sequence joins TRBV28 and TRBJ1-1, with D possibly being TRBD1 (5 bases). The length of the CDR3 is 14 residues. V gave up 2 bases and J gave up 6 bases, with 13 bases separating them. CDR1 MDHEN and CDR2 SYDVKM come from the germline V gene. The CDR3 reads CASSLGAPGPEAFF. The DNA of the CDR3 is TGTGCCAGCAGTTTAGGGGCCCCCGGTCCTGAAGCTTTCTTT.

Only a few counts were recorded for this clonotype. The chain combines TRBV19 with TRBJ2-6; D not certain. CDR1 LNHDA and CDR2 SQIVND come from the germline V gene (reference sequence). Trimming took 3 bases from V and 0 from J, leaving 12 bases between them. The CDR3 is 17 amino acids. DNA for the CDR3: TGTGCCAGTAGTATTCGTGGACCGTACTCTGGGGCCAACGTCCTGACTTTC. Amino acid sequence: CASSIRGPYSGANVLTF.

The V call is TRBV7-9, the J call TRBJ2-5, with a tentative D call TRBD1 (6 bases). The germline gives CDR1 SEHNR, CDR2 FQNEAQ (reference sequence). The V gene lost 3 bases and the J gene lost 2 bases, with 19 bases spanning the gap. The CDR3 runs to 17 residues. CDR3 sequence reads: CASSLGDRKKRQETQYF. The CDR3 DNA follows: TGTGCCAGCAGCTTGGGTGACAGGAAAAAACGACAAGAGACCCAGTACTTC.

In this sample, this clonotype turned up once. The rearrangement joins TRBV6-1 to TRBJ1-5, with 8 bases identical to TRBD1. J lost 4 bases, V lost 6 bases, and 8 bases had no gene match. The CDR3 is made up of 15 amino acids. The germline V gene encodes CDR1 MNHNS and CDR2 SASEGT. The CDR3 nucleotides are TGTGCCAGCAGGGGCGGGACAGGCAAAAATCAGCCCCAGCATTTT. Protein product: CASRGGTGKNQPQHF.

This clonotype occurred a few times. This chain uses TRBV7-9 with TRBJ2-5, with D perhaps TRBD1 or TRBD2 (6 bases each). The DNA end is more similar to TRBJ2-7, so the J call may be wrong. The CDR3 is 13 amino acids. Germline V CDR1 and CDR2: SEHNR, FQNEAQ (reference sequence). The CDR3 DNA follows: TGTGCCAGCAGCTTTGAGGGGGGAGACGAGCAGTACTTC. It encodes CASSFEGGDEQYF.

V usage is TRBV5-1 and J usage is TRBJ1-4; D gene uncertain. This CDR3 comprises 15 residues. CDR1 and CDR2 from the germline V gene are SGHRS and YFSETQ. Trimming took 0 bases from V and 8 from J, leaving 14 bases between them. CDR3: CASSLDASLGEKLFF. The CDR3 nucleotides are TGCGCCAGCAGCTTGGATGCATCTCTAGGGGAAAAACTGTTTTTT.

The rearrangement joins TRBV5-1 to TRBJ2-1; 7 nucleotides match TRBD1. The CDR3 has 14 residues. Germline V lookup: CDR1 SGHRS, CDR2 YFSETQ. Trimming took 2 bases from V and 5 from J; bases not matched to a gene: 4. The CDR3 reads CASSLFDRDNEQFF. CDR3 coding DNA: TGCGCCAGCAGCTTATTCGACAGGGACAATGAGCAGTTCTTC.

The J gene is TRBJ2-5, the V gene TRBV6-5; D is unclear. There are 12 residues in the CDR3. CDR1 MNHEY and CDR2 SVGAGI come from the germline V gene. V lost 5 bases, J lost 6 bases, and 10 bases lay in between. CDR3: CASSPLDKTQYF. In DNA, the CDR3 is TGTGCCAGCAGTCCCCTTGATAAGACCCAGTACTTC.

This clonotype has a count of ten or more. DNA of the CDR3: TGTGCCAGCAGCCCTTTGGAAGAGACCCAGTACTTC. It translates to CASSPLEETQYF. The chain carries TRBV18 and TRBJ2-5; D is undetermined. CDR3 size: 12 residues. Germline V gene lookup returns CDR1 KGHSH and CDR2 LQKENI. The V end was cut by 8 bases, the J end by 3 bases, with 10 bases between.